What follows are 24 T cell receptor beta chains derived from one specimen sequenced in a study of CD8 T cells in Susac syndrome. An amount of RNA that ranged from roughly 0.45 to 1 ug was reverse transcribed with random hexamers. TCRdb used MiXCR to reprocess the immunoSEQ multiplex PCR reads, holding one entry per CDR3 protein. The sample yields 95,000 to 150,000 distinct CDR3 sequences, 96% seen once. Sequencing was performed on CD4+ T cells from PBMCs. The receptor source for this set is a human donor with Susac syndrome.

The chain uses TRBV25-1 and TRBJ2-5, with 8 bases matching TRBD2. V lost 7 bases and J lost 4; bases outside the gene matches: 8. This CDR3 spans 14 amino acids. Germline CDR1 is MGHDK and CDR2 is SYGVNS. The CDR3 sequence: CASMSAGRGETQYF. The DNA for the CDR3 is TGTGCCAGCATGAGCGCCGGGAGGGGAGAGACCCAGTACTTC.

The chain is built from TRBV5-4 and TRBJ2-6; a possible D gene is TRBD1 (6 bases). With 6 bases removed from V and 4 bases from J, the gap between germline ends came to 11 bases. The CDR3 sequence is 14 residues long. Germline values: CDR1 SGHNT, CDR2 YYREEE (reference sequence). The CDR3: CASNRDSGANVLTF. The CDR3 region has the DNA TGTGCCAGCAACAGGGATTCGGGGGCCAACGTCCTGACTTTC.

The rearrangement uses TRBV7-2 and TRBJ2-2; D is perhaps TRBD1 or TRBD2 (5 bases each). The germline V and J ends were trimmed by 3 bases and 2 bases, with 13 bases remaining between them. Germline V gene data show CDR1 as SGHTA and CDR2 as FQGNSA. There are 16 residues in the CDR3. The CDR3 sequence: CASSFLGTANTGELFF. The CDR3 nucleotides read TGTGCCAGCAGCTTTCTCGGGACGGCCAACACCGGGGAGCTGTTTTTT.

This clonotype appeared once. This sequence joins TRBV9 and TRBJ1-2; TRBD1 is a possible D gene (5 bases). V gave up 3 bases and J gave up 0 bases, with 12 bases separating them. The CDR3 is made up of 15 amino acids. CDR1 SGDLS and CDR2 YYNGEE come from the germline V gene. CDR3 DNA: TGTGCCAGCAGCGGCGGGACGGCGACTAACTATGGCTACACCTTC. Amino acid sequence: CASSGGTATNYGYTF. Full variable domain (outside the CDR3, taken from reference TRBV9 and TRBJ1-2): DSGVTQTPKHLITATGQRVTLRCSPRSGDLSVYWYQQSLDQGLQFLIQYYNGEERAKGNILERFSAQQFPDLHSELNLSSLELGDSALYFCASSGGTATNYGYTFGSGTRLTVV.

The chain has TRBV20-1 and TRBJ2-1; 8 positions agree with TRBD2. V lost 0 bases, J lost 5 bases, and 9 bases stayed unmatched. Germline V gene lookup returns CDR1 DFQATT and CDR2 SNEGSKA (reference sequence). This CDR3 has 16 residues. CDR3 sequence: CSARDPGLAGHNEQFF. CDR3 nucleotide sequence: TGCAGTGCTAGAGACCCAGGGCTAGCGGGCCACAATGAGCAGTTCTTC.

The CDR3 spells CSEAANTEAFF. The CDR3 nucleotides are TGCAGCGAGGCGGCGAACACTGAAGCTTTCTTT. The V gene is TRBV29-1, the J gene TRBJ1-1; no firm D call. CDR1 and CDR2 (germline): SQVTM, ANQGSEA. V dropped 7 bases and J dropped 1 base, with 7 bases sitting between them. The CDR3 length is 11 residues.

J is TRBJ2-4 and V is TRBV4-2; the match to TRBD2 covers 10 bases. Germline CDR1 is LGHNA and CDR2 is YNFKEQ. CDR3 length equals 16 residues. The V segment lost 0 bases and the J segment 6 bases; nucleotides outside the gene matches: 5. CDR3 bases: TGTGCCAGCAGCCAAGATGGAGCGGGAGGGCGAAACATTCAGTACTTC. It translates to CASSQDGAGGRNIQYF.

This chain joins TRBV30 and TRBJ1-1; 8 nucleotides match TRBD1. From germline, CDR1 is GTSNPN and CDR2 SVGIG (reference sequence). V was clipped by 0 bases and J by 1 base; unmatched bases: 7. The CDR3 loop spans 16 amino acids. The CDR3 nucleotides are TGTGCCTGGAGTGTAGGGACAGGACCATCGAACACTGAAGCTTTCTTT. Translation gives CAWSVGTGPSNTEAFF.

DNA for the CDR3: TGCAGCGTTTGGAAGGGAGCAGGAACTTCCTACGAGCAGTACTTC. It yields the protein CSVWKGAGTSYEQYF. V usage is TRBV29-1 and J usage is TRBJ2-7, with TRBD2 as a possible D gene (5 bases). Germline-derived CDR1 and CDR2 are SQVTM and ANQGSEA. Trimming shortened V by 5 bases and J by 1 base, and 18 bases separated the two germline ends. This CDR3 is 15 amino acids long.

The genes are TRBV28 and TRBJ2-7, with 7 bases matching TRBD1. CDR3 size: 15 residues. Germline trimming cut 6 bases from V and 3 bases from J; bases unmatched to any gene: 11. Germline CDR1 reads MDHEN; CDR2 reads SYDVKM. Here the CDR3 reads CASSRTAGTDYEQYF. The DNA of the CDR3 is TGTGCCAGCAGCCGAACCGCCGGGACAGACTACGAGCAGTACTTC. Drawing the rest from reference TRBV28 and TRBJ2-7, the complete variable domain is DVKVTQSSRYLVKRTGEKVFLECVQDMDHENMFWYRQDPGLGLRLIYFSYDVKMKEKGDIPEGYSVSREKKERFSLILESASTNQTSMYLCASSRTAGTDYEQYFGPGTRLTVT.

The gene calls are TRBV5-1 and TRBJ2-5; TRBD1 matches at 11 bases. The CDR3 consists of 15 residues. Trimming removed 4 bases from V and 4 bases from J; junction bases left unmatched: 6. CDR1 and CDR2 (germline): SGHRS, YFSETQ. CDR3 amino acids: CASSLRTGGAETQYF. CDR3 DNA sequence: TGCGCCAGCAGCCTCAGGACAGGGGGCGCAGAGACCCAGTACTTC.

The chain employs TRBV7-8 and TRBJ2-3; TRBD2 aligns across 16 bases. V lost 6 bases to trimming and J lost 1 base; unmatched junction nucleotides: 4. This CDR3 has 17 residues. Germline V gene lookup returns CDR1 SGHVS and CDR2 FQNEAQ. The CDR3 region is CASRGLAGGPGTDTQYF. CDR3 nucleotides: TGTGCCAGCAGGGGACTAGCGGGAGGGCCGGGCACAGATACGCAGTATTTT.

The chain links TRBV30 to TRBJ1-5; D is unclear. Trimming took off 0 bases at V and 9 bases at J, with 9 bases between the two ends. This CDR3 has 12 residues. Germline CDR1 reads GTSNPN; CDR2 reads SVGIG (reference sequence). The CDR3: CAWSVFPSPQHF. The CDR3 DNA sequence: TGTGCCTGGAGTGTGTTCCCGTCGCCCCAGCATTTT. Combining the CDR3 with reference TRBV30 and TRBJ1-5 gives the whole variable domain SQTIHQWPATLVQPVGSPLSLECTVEGTSNPNLYWYRQAAGRGLQLLFYSVGIGQISSEVPQNLSASRPQDRQFILSSKKLLLSDSGFYLCAWSVFPSPQHFGDGTRLSIL.

The rearrangement links TRBV5-1 to TRBJ2-1; D is undetermined. CDR3 length: 15 residues. V was pared by 0 bases and J by 5 bases, with 12 bases between. From germline, CDR1 is SGHRS and CDR2 YFSETQ. The CDR3 sequence is CASSLGAVPHNEQFF. The CDR3 DNA reads as TGCGCCAGCAGCTTGGGGGCGGTACCCCACAATGAGCAGTTCTTC. The whole variable domain, remainder taken from reference TRBV5-1 and TRBJ2-1, is KAGVTQTPRYLIKTRGQQVTLSCSPISGHRSVSWYQQTPGQGLQFLFEYFSETQRNKGNFPGRFSGRQFSNSRSEMNVSTLELGDSALYLCASSLGAVPHNEQFFGPGTRLTVL.

The rearrangement joins TRBV15 to TRBJ1-5, with D unresolved. The germline CDR1 and CDR2 sequences are LNHNV and YYDKDF (reference sequence). Trimming took 0 bases from V and 9 from J, leaving 12 bases between them. The CDR3 has 14 amino acids. This CDR3 reads CATSRDQNRRPQHF. Here the CDR3 DNA reads TGTGCCACCAGCAGAGATCAGAACCGCCGGCCCCAGCATTTT.

The rearrangement uses TRBV2 and TRBJ1-5; TRBD1 matches at 9 bases. The V gene end was trimmed by 4 bases and the J gene end by 7 bases; junction bases not matched to a gene: 5. Germline loops: CDR1 SNHLY, CDR2 FYNNEI. The CDR3 is 14 residues long. Here the CDR3 reads CASSVGTGRQPQHF. The DNA for the CDR3 is TGTGCCAGCAGTGTTGGGACAGGGCGGCAGCCCCAGCATTTT.

The chain has TRBV21-1 and TRBJ2-1; TRBD1, the table's D call, was not compared with the DNA. TRBV21-1 is a pseudogene locus. This CDR3 has 14 amino acids. The CDR3 region is CASSKGDGYNEQFF. The CDR3 nucleotides read TGTGCCAGCAGCAAAGGGGACGGCTACAATGAGCAGTTCTTC.

This clonotype was detected once. The chain has TRBV3-1 and TRBJ2-7, with D tentatively TRBD1 (6 bases). This CDR3 comprises 14 residues. Germline V lookup: CDR1 LGHDT, CDR2 YNNKEL (reference sequence). Between the trimmed V and J ends, which lost 5 bases and 2 bases, there was a span of 13 bases. The CDR3 sequence: CASSSRQDPYEQYF. CDR3 bases: TGTGCCAGCAGCTCCCGACAGGACCCCTACGAGCAGTACTTC.

This chain connects TRBV29-1 to TRBJ2-5, with D possibly being TRBD1 (6 bases). This CDR3 contains 15 residues. CDR1 and CDR2 from the germline V gene are SQVTM and ANQGSEA. Trimming left V 7 bases short and J 2 bases short, with 20 bases between. This chain's CDR3 is CSGVRSGQPQETQYF. CDR3 nucleotide sequence: TGCAGCGGGGTTCGTTCGGGACAACCTCAAGAGACCCAGTACTTC.

V usage is TRBV5-5 and J usage is TRBJ1-4; D is uncertain. V was cut by 2 bases and J by 7 bases, with 12 bases left in between. Germline lookup yields CDR1 SGHKS and CDR2 YYEKEE (reference sequence). CDR3 length: 14 residues. CDR3 bases: TGTGCCAGCAGCTTCGGACGGGCAATTGAAAAACTGTTTTTT. Protein product: CASSFGRAIEKLFF.

CDR3 sequence reads: CASSLRLAGNNEQFF. In DNA form, the CDR3 reads TGTGCCAGCAGCTTGAGACTAGCGGGAAACAATGAGCAGTTCTTC. This sequence joins TRBV5-4 and TRBJ2-1, with 11 bases fitting TRBD2. The CDR3 runs 15 residues. Germline V CDR1 and CDR2: SGHNT, YYREEE (reference sequence). Trimming took 1 base from V and 5 from J; bases not matched to a gene: 2.

The DNA for the CDR3 is TGTGCCAGCAGACGAGCGGGAGGGGCGACCCAGTACTTC. This sequence encodes CASRRAGGATQYF. The genes are TRBV27 and TRBJ2-5, with 10 positions matching TRBD2. The trim removed 6 bases at V and 7 bases at J, leaving 5 bases unmatched. Germline assignment: CDR1 MNHEY and CDR2 SMNVEV (reference sequence). The CDR3 length is 13 residues.

This rearrangement joins TRBV11-2 to TRBJ2-2, with 8 bases identical to TRBD2. CDR3 length: 16 residues. Germline V gives CDR1 SGHAT, CDR2 FQNNGV. J gave up 5 bases and V 1 base, and 6 bases lay outside the gene matches. The CDR3 here is CASSLAGTRRTGELFF. CDR3 nucleotide sequence: TGTGCCAGCAGCTTAGCTGGGACTAGACGGACCGGGGAGCTGTTTTTT.

This chain joins TRBV30 and TRBJ1-5; D is uncertain. This CDR3 spans 13 amino acids. The V end lost 0 bases, the J end lost 2 bases, and 5 bases lay between the germline ends. Germline V gives CDR1 GTSNPN, CDR2 SVGIG (reference sequence). CDR3 protein: CAWSVLGNQPQHF. In DNA form, the CDR3 reads TGTGCCTGGAGTGTACTAGGCAATCAGCCCCAGCATTTT.